This T cell receptor (beta chain) comes out of a study of T cell responses to AZD1222 COVID-19 vaccine. Study-level results: Spike was spanned by vaccine-associated CD4 TCRs, with dominance at 160-218 and 743-854. Females outnumbered males among donors, who were mostly white British; clonal diversity was possibly underestimated. Spike-specific TCR breadth and depth were elevated following two AZD1222 doses. A reported finding is that nearly half of spike-specific TCRs target unmutated variant regions.

As for this clone: Antigen unknown.

The repertoire was sequenced with immunoSEQ multiplex PCR; TCRdb's copy has only in-frame clones and lacks some. This table has approximately 150,000 clones, roughly 88% appearing once. Trimming left V 2 bases short and J 9 bases short, with 11 bases between. The CDR3 has 13 residues. Germline V gene sequence: CDR1 LGHNA, CDR2 YSLEER. V usage is TRBV4-3 and J usage is TRBJ2-1, with a tentative D call TRBD1 (6 bases). The receptor's source is an adult who received the AZD1222 COVID-19 vaccine. The material was peripheral blood, obtained 28 days after the second AZD1222 dose. CDR3 region: CASSQITGFEQFF. The CDR3 bases are TGCGCCAGCAGCCAAATTACAGGGTTTGAGCAGTTCTTC.